This record concerns one T cell receptor beta chain sequence. The sample comes from a study of blood T cell repertoires in COVID-19. Across the whole study: The United States, Italy and Spain supplied acute and convalescent COVID-19 samples. The analysed material was cDNA or gDNA that came from T cells, B-cell-depleted T cells, or PBMCs.

Germline V lookup: CDR1 SQVTM, CDR2 ANQGSEA. The CDR3 extends over 12 amino acids. V lost 4 bases and J lost 6, with 12 bases in between. As processed by the authors: It was from reference gene primer amplification that nucleated cell counts were estimated. Repertoires were generated with immunoSEQ multiplex PCR, while TCRdb's copy carries only in-frame clones and drops some. V, J and clone size were drawn from that table, and D and trimming were deduced from the DNA. Of approximately 200,000 clones in the sample, approximately 87% were seen once. This rearrangement joins TRBV29-1 to TRBJ1-2, with unresolved D. Sequenced material: peripheral blood. The sequence came from a man in his fifties or sixties who had recovered from COVID-19. In DNA form, the CDR3 reads TGCAGCGTTGCGGGTAGTGAGGATGGCTACACCTTC. It yields the protein CSVAGSEDGYTF.